The present TCR beta chain was sequenced within a study of cytomegalovirus exposure and HLA in healthy donors. Whole-study results and caveats: Reportedly, TCR beta sequences accurately predicted HLA-A and HLA-B alleles in most subjects. Available immune exposure information was restricted to CMV serostatus only.

Comments on this clone: As yet, its antigen is unknown.

Trimming removed 0 bases from V and 7 bases from J, with 7 bases in between. The CDR3 consists of 12 residues. Germline V lookup: CDR1 SEHNR, CDR2 FQNEAQ (reference sequence). This PCR relied on a set of 60 Vbeta primers and 13 Jbeta primers. Sequencing was performed with immunoSEQ multiplex PCR; in TCRdb, only in-frame clones are kept and a portion is missing. Of 150,000 to 200,000 clones in the sample, 84% are singletons; the top ten hold around 4.8%. The sequenced sample was PBMCs. The rearrangement links TRBV7-9 to TRBJ2-7, with D possibly TRBD1 on 5 matching bases. This sequence originates from a girl aged 10 to 17 in good health and CMV-seropositive. The CDR3: CASSLARTEQYF. CDR3 in DNA: TGTGCCAGCAGCTTAGCGCGGACAGAGCAGTACTTC.